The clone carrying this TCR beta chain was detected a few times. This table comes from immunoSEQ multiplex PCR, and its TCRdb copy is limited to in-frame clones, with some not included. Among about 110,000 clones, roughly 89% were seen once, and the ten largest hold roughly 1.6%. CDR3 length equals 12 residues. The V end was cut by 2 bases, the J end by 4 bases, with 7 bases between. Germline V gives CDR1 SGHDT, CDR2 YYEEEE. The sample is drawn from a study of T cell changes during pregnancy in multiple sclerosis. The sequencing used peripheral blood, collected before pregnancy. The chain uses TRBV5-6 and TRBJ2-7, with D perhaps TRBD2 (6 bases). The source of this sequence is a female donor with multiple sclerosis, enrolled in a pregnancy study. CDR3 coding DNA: TGTGCCAGCAGCTTTCGGGGGTACGAGCAGTACTTC. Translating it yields CASSFRGYEQYF.